The 20 T cell receptor beta chains below all came from one sample that was sequenced in a study of human T cells and chemical hapten exposure. As for time point: patch test 1, 2 weeks after DPC sensitization. Indicated treatment: therapeutic diphenylcyclopropenone sensitization with weekly scalp DPC. TCRdb reprocessed the RACE reads with MiXCR, giving one entry per CDR3 protein. The sample includes around 69,000 distinct CDR3 sequences, 9.8% of them seen just once. The sample consisted of whole blood, taken in connection with sensitization to the hapten diphenylcyclopropenone (DPC). The origin of the receptors is a woman between 40 and 55 years old with alopecia areata. Some clones in this sample may be carry-over from other donors' samples.

This clonotype came up many times. The gene calls are TRBV18 and TRBJ1-1; 7 bases are shared with TRBD1. The germline V gene has CDR1 KGHSH and CDR2 LQKENI. This CDR3 has 15 residues. After removal of 3 bases from V and 3 bases from J, the junction contained 7 bases not matched to a gene. This CDR3 is CASSPPGQIYTEAFF. The DNA for the CDR3 is TGTGCCAGCTCACCCCCGGGACAGATTTACACTGAAGCTTTCTTT. The entire variable domain, with the rest obtained from reference TRBV18 and TRBJ1-1, is as follows: NAGVMQNPRHLVRRRGQEARLRCSPMKGHSHVYWYRQLPEEGLKFMVYLQKENIIDESGMPKERFSAEFPKEGPSILRIQQVVRGDSAAYFCASSPPGQIYTEAFFGQGTRLTVV.

With respect to this clonotype: Being one base from a much bigger clone, this may be a read error. The gene calls are TRBV6-2 or TRBV6-3 and TRBJ1-2; 7 bases are a match to TRBD1. Germline CDR1 and CDR2: MNHEY and SVGEGT. The CDR3 consists of 12 residues. The CDR3 DNA sequence: TGTGCCAGCGGTTTCGGGACAGCCTTTTTCGCCTTC. Its translation is CASGFGTAFFAF.

In its sample, this clonotype was seen many times. The rearrangement uses TRBV5-1 and TRBJ2-5; D might be TRBD1 (5 bases). This CDR3 spans 14 amino acids. V was pared by 1 base and J by 5 bases, with 12 bases between. Germline-derived CDR1 and CDR2 are SGHRS and YFSETQ. The CDR3 is CASSLPGPSETQYF. In nucleotides, the CDR3 is TGCGCCAGCAGCTTGCCAGGGCCCTCCGAGACCCAGTACTTC.

This clonotype appeared many times. The rearrangement joins TRBV7-8 to TRBJ1-5; 7 bases match TRBD1. Per germline, CDR1 SGHVS and CDR2 FQNEAQ. The CDR3 contains 17 residues. The V gene end was trimmed by 1 base and the J gene end by 0 bases; junction bases not matched to a gene: 6. Here the CDR3 reads CASSLGTGAYSNQPQHF. In nucleotides, the CDR3 is TGTGCCAGCAGCTTAGGCACAGGGGCCTATAGCAATCAGCCCCAGCATTTT.

The chain uses TRBV12-3 or TRBV12-4 and TRBJ2-1, with a weak D call TRBD1 (5 bases). The CDR3 has 14 amino acids. V was trimmed by 5 bases and J by 7 bases, leaving 15 bases between them. CDR3 DNA sequence: TGTGCCAGCAGTCCAGGGCCGAGTGGGAATGAGCAGTTCTTC. Protein product: CASSPGPSGNEQFF.

This clonotype occurred many times. CDR3 sequence: CASSRRTGTNSEAFF. In DNA form, the CDR3 reads TGTGCCAGCAGCCGCAGGACAGGGACAAATTCTGAAGCTTTCTTT. The genes are TRBV5-5 and TRBJ1-1; 8 bases align to TRBD1. The CDR3 runs 15 residues. V was pared by 4 bases and J by 6 bases, with 11 bases of the junction left unmatched. CDR1 is SGHKS and CDR2 is YYEKEE in the germline V gene (reference sequence). The full variable domain, completed using reference TRBV5-5 and TRBJ1-1, is DAGVTQSPTHLIKTRGQQVTLRCSPISGHKSVSWYQQVLGQGPQFIFQYYEKEERGRGNFPDRFSARQFPNYSSELNVNALLLGDSALYLCASSRRTGTNSEAFFGQGTRLTVV.

The CDR3 sequence is CASKQGGGNQPQHF. CDR3 bases: TGTGCCAGCAAGCAGGGAGGAGGCAATCAGCCCCAGCATTTT. V gene TRBV2 combines with J gene TRBJ1-5; a possible D gene is TRBD1 (5 bases). This CDR3 has 14 residues. Germline V CDR1 and CDR2: SNHLY, FYNNEI. V lost 7 bases and J 2 bases, leaving 12 bases between the germline ends. The full variable domain, with the rest looked up from reference TRBV2 and TRBJ1-5, is EPEVTQTPSHQVTQMGQEVILRCVPISNHLYFYWYRQILGQKVEFLVSFYNNEISEKSEIFDDQFSVERPDGSNFTLKIRSTKLEDSAMYFCASKQGGGNQPQHFGDGTRLSIL.

Ten or more counts support this clonotype. Germline is not matched at one junction end, which may reflect a read error. The chain joins TRBV4-3 to TRBJ2-1; no clear D. The CDR3 spans 17 residues. Germline V gives CDR1 LGHNA, CDR2 YSLEER. CDR3 sequence (DNA): TGCGCCAGCAGTCAAGACCGCCAGGTATTGAGGTACAATGAGCAGTTCTTC. This sequence encodes CASSQDRQVLRYNEQFF.

This clonotype has at least ten counts. The chain carries TRBV4-2 and TRBJ1-3; D remains ambiguous. This CDR3 has 14 residues. Between the trimmed V and J ends, which lost 5 bases and 0 bases, there was a span of 8 bases. Germline V gene data show CDR1 as LGHNA and CDR2 as YNFKEQ. The DNA for the CDR3 is TGTGCCAGCAGCGAACCCTTCTCTGGAAACACCATATATTTT. This gives the protein CASSEPFSGNTIYF.

A remark on this clonotype: A much larger clone lies a single base off, so this may be a read error. The chain joins TRBV20-1 to TRBJ2-4; D assignment may be TRBD1 or TRBD2 (6 bases each). CDR1 is DFQATT, CDR2 SNEGSKA, per germline (reference sequence). The CDR3 extends over 14 amino acids. Deletions cut 1 base from V and 10 bases from J, with 17 bases between. CDR3 sequence reads: CSARGGAGSKIQYF. DNA for the CDR3: TGCAGTGCTAGAGGGGGGGCAGGGTCGAAAATTCAGTACTTC.

In its sample, this clonotype was seen many times. The rearrangement joins TRBV2 to TRBJ2-5, with D perhaps being TRBD1 or TRBD2 (5 bases each). CDR3 size: 17 residues. V lost 0 bases and J lost 1, with 15 bases in between. CDR1 is SNHLY, CDR2 FYNNEI, per germline. CDR3 amino acids: CASSEAPRGRIQETQYF. The CDR3 DNA is TGTGCCAGCAGTGAAGCGCCGAGGGGTCGAATCCAAGAGACCCAGTACTTC.

This clonotype was seen a handful of times. The chain couples TRBV6-6 to TRBJ2-3, with D perhaps matching TRBD2 (6 bases). Germline V gene sequence: CDR1 MNHNY, CDR2 SVGAGI (reference sequence). Trimming left V 7 bases short and J 5 bases short, with 19 bases between. The CDR3 runs to 15 residues. The CDR3: CASTINLAYLDTQYF. For the CDR3, the DNA is TGTGCCAGCACCATAAATCTAGCGTACCTAGATACGCAGTATTTT.

On this clonotype itself: Being one base from a much bigger clone, this may be a read error. The chain links TRBV4-2 to TRBJ1-2; D is perhaps TRBD1 (6 bases). V lost 0 bases to trimming and J lost 10 bases, with 18 bases between them. Germline V CDR1 and CDR2: LGHNA, YNFKEQ. The CDR3 spans 15 residues. The CDR3 region is CASSQEPSGAGDYTF. CDR3 bases: TGTGCCAGCAGCCAAGAGCCTTCAGGGGCCGGCGACTACACCTTC.

The chain carries TRBV18 and TRBJ2-5, with D possibly TRBD2 on 6 matching bases. Trimming took off 3 bases at V and 5 bases at J, with 10 bases between the two ends. Germline assignment: CDR1 KGHSH and CDR2 LQKENI. The CDR3 loop spans 13 amino acids. The CDR3 protein is CASSPSGDETQYF. The CDR3 DNA reads as TGTGCCAGCTCACCTTCGGGGGACGAGACCCAGTACTTC.

This clonotype was counted a few times. The gene calls are TRBV5-1 and TRBJ1-4; no clear D gene. The CDR3 loop spans 16 amino acids. Trimming cost V 7 bases and J 3 bases, with 19 bases left between them. CDR1 and CDR2 (germline): SGHRS, YFSETQ. The CDR3 is CASSRDTTDSNEKLFF. CDR3 nucleotide sequence: TGCGCCAGCTCCCGGGATACTACTGATTCTAATGAAAAACTGTTTTTT.

The V and J genes are TRBV7-2 and TRBJ1-2; tentative D call: TRBD1 (5 bases). Trimming stripped 2 bases from V and 4 bases from J, with 17 bases between. Germline V gene data show CDR1 as SGHTA and CDR2 as FQGNSA. There are 16 residues in the CDR3. The CDR3 reads CASSLIGGDFGYGYTF. The CDR3 DNA follows: TGTGCCAGCAGCTTAATCGGAGGGGACTTTGGCTATGGCTACACCTTC.

This chain connects TRBV20-1 to TRBJ2-7; TRBD2 agrees at 10 bases. Germline loops: CDR1 DFQATT, CDR2 SNEGSKA (reference sequence). J lost 0 bases, V lost 3 bases, and 5 bases had no gene match. The CDR3 runs 15 residues. The CDR3 reads CSASGLAASSYEQYF. In DNA form, the CDR3 reads TGCAGTGCTAGCGGACTAGCGGCTAGCTCCTACGAGCAGTACTTC.

This clonotype has a count of ten or more. The chain is built from TRBV14 and TRBJ2-3, with D unresolved. V shed 1 base and J shed 7 bases, with 15 bases lying between them. CDR3 length: 15 residues. Germline CDR1 is SGHDN and CDR2 is FVKESK. CDR3: CASSQGPQRWNTQYF. DNA of the CDR3: TGTGCCAGCAGCCAAGGGCCACAGCGATGGAATACGCAGTATTTT.

In nucleotides, the CDR3 is TGTGCCACCCTGGGGGACGAGCAGTACTTC. It codes for CATLGDEQYF. V usage is TRBV6-1 and J usage is TRBJ2-7; possibly TRBD1 or TRBD2 for D (5 bases each). The CDR3 consists of 10 residues. The V end was cut by 10 bases, the J end by 5 bases, with 9 bases between. Germline CDR1 reads MNHNS; CDR2 reads SASEGT.

This clonotype was found a few times. The genes are TRBV12-3 or TRBV12-4 and TRBJ2-2, with TRBD2 matching 9 bases. The length of the CDR3 is 14 residues. V was pared by 5 bases and J by 7 bases, with 5 bases of the junction left unmatched. The CDR3 DNA sequence: TGTGCCAGCAGTAGGACTAGCGAGGGCGGGGAGCTGTTTTTT. Its translation is CASSRTSEGGELFF.